The T cell receptor (beta chain) described here comes from a study of T-cell reconstitution after alpha-beta-depleted transplantation in children. Unique molecular identifiers featured in how the TCRbeta library was prepared. TCRdb itself ran the PCR reads through MiXCR, one entry per CDR3 protein. The sample shows about 500,000 distinct CDR3 sequences, approximately 32% of them seen only once. The clonotype originates from a human donor who donated a stem cell graft to a child with aplastic anemia. The input for sequencing was PBMCs from the stem cell graft donor, taken from the stem cell graft.

CDR3 residues: CASLSSTRSTDTQYF. CDR3 DNA sequence: TGTGCCAGCCTATCAAGTACTAGAAGCACAGATACGCAGTATTTT. The V gene is TRBV7-9, the J gene TRBJ2-3, with a weak D call TRBD2 (5 bases). Germline values: CDR1 SEHNR, CDR2 FQNEAQ (reference sequence). This CDR3 region has 15 residues. V lost 8 bases and J 0 bases, leaving 15 bases between the germline ends.